This T cell receptor (beta chain) derives from a study of blood T cell repertoires in COVID-19. At the level of the study: Whether acute or convalescent, the COVID-19 samples came from the United States, Italy and Spain. PBMCs, B-cell-depleted T cells, or T cells provided the cDNA or gDNA that made up the material.

Per the study methods: Counts of nucleated cells, estimated from reference gene primer amplification, were obtained. TCRdb's copy holds only in-frame clones and misses some; the assay was immunoSEQ multiplex PCR. The DNA gave D and trimming, while V, J and clone size come from that table. The repertoire includes about 230,000 clones, 65% to 90% of them detected once, and 7.4% sits in the top ten. Unmatched junction bases numbered 4, after V lost 1 base and J lost 11 bases. The CDR3 consists of 12 residues. The germline V gene has CDR1 MGHDK and CDR2 SYGVNS. The chain is built from TRBV25-1 and TRBJ1-1; 7 positions match TRBD1. The sequencing sample was made of peripheral blood. The clonotype originates from a woman between 45 and 65 years old with acute or convalescent COVID-19. The CDR3 nucleotides are TGTGCCAGCAGTGAATGGAGCAGGGGGGCTTTCTTT. Translated: CASSEWSRGAFF.